The clone carrying this T cell receptor beta chain showed up just a few times. Germline V gives CDR1 MNHEY, CDR2 SVGAGI. CDR3 length: 15 residues. The germline V and J ends were trimmed by 4 bases and 0 bases, with 12 bases remaining between them. One entry per CDR3 protein, called by TCRdb with MiXCR from the RT-PCR reads. The repertoire includes about a million distinct CDR3 sequences, about 20% of them detected once, and 5.5% to 6.5% sits in the top ten. This sample is part of a study of patients and donors after allogeneic stem cell transplantation. Input material: blood, either unsorted or a sorted T cell fraction (not recorded which). The receptor was isolated from a human donor who was either an allogeneic HSCT recipient or a stem cell or donor lymphocyte infusion donor (not recorded which). It is not recorded whose cells these are; they may come from a transplant donor. This sequence joins TRBV6-5 and TRBJ1-1, with D tentatively TRBD1 (6 bases). CDR3: CASSSGHRMNTEAFF. DNA for the CDR3: TGTGCCAGCAGTTCGGGACACCGGATGAACACTGAAGCTTTCTTT.